These T cell receptor beta chains were read from a single sample in a study of OX40 agonist ivuxolimab in advanced cancers. This table comes from immunoSEQ multiplex PCR, and its TCRdb copy is limited to in-frame clones, with some not included. The table records 20,000 to 25,000 clones, just over 90% of them present only once. Sample: CD4+ or CD8+ T cells sorted from blood, taken in a trial of the OX40 agonist ivuxolimab. The receptors derive from an adult with an advanced solid tumor such as melanoma, head and neck, liver or kidney cancer. The CDR3 runs from the conserved cysteine through the conserved F or W. A D gene is named only where the DNA matches it firmly. Clone size, where shown, is once, few, many, or a class for clones that have expanded.

V gene	clone size	D gene	J gene	CDR3 DNA	CDR3 protein
TRBV5-1	-	-	TRBJ1-3	TGCGCCAGCAGCAGAGAAACGGGGACATTGGGAAACACCATATATTTT	CASSRETGTLGNTIYF
TRBV7-2	-	-	TRBJ2-6	TGTGCCAGCAGCTTTTACATCAACTCTGGGGCCAACGTCCTGACTTTC	CASSFYINSGANVLTF
TRBV27	once	TRBD1	TRBJ1-5	TGTGCCAGCAGACCCTCCCTCTCGGGACAGGGCGCGGGTCAGCCCCAGCATTTT	CASRPSLSGQGAGQPQHF
TRBV2	-	TRBD2	TRBJ2-1	TGTGCCAGCAGACTAGCGGGTGCAAGCTCCTACAATGAGCAGTTCTTC	CASRLAGASSYNEQFF
TRBV6-1	-	-	TRBJ1-5	TGTGCCAGCAGTGAAGATCATCCGGGGGGAAGTCAGCCCCAGCATTTT	CASSEDHPGGSQPQHF
TRBV7-9	-	-	TRBJ2-1	TGTGCCAGCAGCATGACCGGGTTTGGGTACAATGAGCAGTTCTTC	CASSMTGFGYNEQFF
TRBV29-1	-	-	TRBJ2-5	TGCAGCGTTTACCGGGGAGCAGAGACCCAGTACTTC	CSVYRGAETQYF
TRBV27	-	TRBD1	TRBJ1-6	TGTGCCAGCAGATCGACAGGGGGCAATAATTCACCCCTCCACTTT	CASRSTGGNNSPLHF
TRBV27	-	TRBD1	TRBJ1-2	TGTGCCAGCAGTGGGGGACAGAATCTTAACTATGGCTACACCTTC	CASSGGQNLNYGYTF
TRBV6-1	-	-	TRBJ2-5	TGTGCCAGCGCTAGTGAGACCCAGTACTTC	CASASETQYF
TRBV28	once	TRBD1	TRBJ1-1	TGTGCCAGCAGTGGGACAGGGGGCGCTTCTGGAATTATTGAAGCTTTCTTT	CASSGTGGASGIIEAFF
TRBV27	-	TRBD2	TRBJ2-7	TGTGCCAGCCGCGACGGGGGGATCTACGAGCAGTACTTC	CASRDGGIYEQYF